This T cell receptor (beta chain) was captured by sequencing in a study of T cells in Graves' hyperthyroidism and ophthalmopathy. Study-level background: The authors collected peripheral blood at initial diagnosis, before any treatment.

Looked up from germline, CDR1 is DFQATT and CDR2 is SNEGSKA (reference sequence). V lost 3 bases and J lost 1; bases outside the gene matches: 6. The CDR3 covers 15 residues. There were TCR beta CDR3 regions amplified from RNA transcripts. When the TCR CDR3 underwent first-round RT-PCR, the HTBI primer set was used. Using its own MiXCR run on the multiplex PCR reads, TCRdb lists one record per CDR3 protein. The data show 380,000 or so distinct CDR3 sequences, over 15% seen once. This clonotype was observed many times. Its cognate antigen is unknown. Study outcomes and limitations: It was a median 6.5 months before onset that the model predicted ophthalmopathy. Blood also contained most expanded thyroid clonotypes above 0.001.

The chain recombines TRBV20-1 with TRBJ1-1, with TRBD1 matching over 9 bases. The sequencing sample was made of blood. The sequence was obtained from a woman between 18 and 29 years old with Graves' hyperthyroidism. CDR3 protein: CSASPRTGANTEAFF. The CDR3 nucleotides read TGCAGTGCTAGTCCCCGGACAGGGGCGAACACTGAAGCTTTCTTT.